This T cell receptor beta chain originates from a study of beta chain features in type 1 diabetes. General study findings and limits: Significant though moderate, a shortening of TCRB CDR3s appeared in all four CD4+ subsets of Type 1 diabetes patients. Whether HLA type influences TCRB rearrangement remained unresolved here.

This clone was detected only a few times. What it recognizes is unknown. Averaging about 116 mL, one heparinised blood draw came from each individual donor. Purity of each sorted population was above 98%. As every portion of the isolated RNA was reverse transcribed, the sequencing read expressed TCRB transcripts. Sequenced by immunoSEQ multiplex PCR; TCRdb stores in-frame clones only, minus some. The sample records about 660,000 clones, more than 12% being singletons. CDR1 is MNHEY, CDR2 SMNVEV, per germline (reference sequence). The CDR3 has 13 amino acids. Trimming removed 7 bases at V and 3 bases at J, with 12 bases between.

The clonotype was recovered from a man aged 18 to 29 with type 1 diabetes. Sequencing was carried out using naive CD4+ T cells from blood. This chain links TRBV27 with TRBJ1-2; D is uncertain. CDR3 DNA: TGTGCCAGCATTTCCGACGGCTACTATGGCTACACCTTC. This translates into CASISDGYYGYTF.